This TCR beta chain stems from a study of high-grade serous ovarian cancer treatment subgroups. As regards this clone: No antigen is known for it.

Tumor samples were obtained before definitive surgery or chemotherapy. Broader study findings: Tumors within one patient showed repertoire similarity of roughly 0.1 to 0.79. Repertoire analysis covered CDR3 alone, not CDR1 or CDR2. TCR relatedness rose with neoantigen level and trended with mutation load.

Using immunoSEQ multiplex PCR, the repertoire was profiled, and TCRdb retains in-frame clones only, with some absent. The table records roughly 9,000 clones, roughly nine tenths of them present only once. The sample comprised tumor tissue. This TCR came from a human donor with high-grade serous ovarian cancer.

The CDR3 protein is CASSLSEGTGETQYF. The CDR3 DNA reads TGTGCCAGCAGTTTATCAGAGGGGACAGGAGAGACCCAGTACTTC. This sequence joins TRBV27 and TRBJ2-5; 8 nucleotides align to TRBD1. Germline lookup yields CDR1 MNHEY and CDR2 SMNVEV (reference sequence). V was clipped by 0 bases and J by 4 bases; unmatched bases: 4. The CDR3 extends over 15 amino acids.